The rows below give T cell receptor beta chains drawn from one sample of a study of CD8 T cells in ankylosing spondylitis. TCRdb re-analysed the 5' RACE reads in MiXCR, keeping a single row per CDR3 protein. The table lists fewer than 500,000 distinct CDR3 sequences, roughly 27% of them singletons, with under 0.9% in the top ten. The material sequenced was blood, either unsorted or a sorted T cell fraction (not recorded which). The receptor source for this set is a male donor with ankylosing spondylitis. The CDR3 runs from the conserved cysteine through the conserved F or W. Fields, in order: V gene, J gene, CDR3 protein.

>TRBV4-2|TRBJ2-3
CASSPSWASTDTQYF
>TRBV5-1|TRBJ2-1
CASSAPAVGEQFF
>TRBV6-5|TRBJ1-1
CASSWQEVNTEAFF
>TRBV5-1|TRBJ1-2
CASSYKTGADSYGYTF
>TRBV7-6|TRBJ2-7
CASSLETYEQYF
>TRBV10-3|TRBJ1-5
CAISEAGLSNQPQHF
>TRBV20-1|TRBJ1-4
CSARDAARGGSNEKLFF
>TRBV7-2|TRBJ2-5
CASSLFGGQETQYF
>TRBV12-3/TRBV12-4|TRBJ2-7
CAKTGGQGNEQYF
>TRBV7-2|TRBJ2-7
CASSLGGQATYEQYF
>TRBV20-1|TRBJ1-1
CSARRYRDTEAFF
>TRBV18|TRBJ2-1
CASSPQPLYSYNEQFF
>TRBV4-1|TRBJ1-1
CASSSGEGAVTEAFF
>TRBV28|TRBJ2-3
CASSSDPFAATDTQYF
>TRBV20-1|TRBJ2-3
CSARALAPLRLSTDTQYF
>TRBV5-1|TRBJ2-2
CASSLERGYTGELFF
>TRBV15|TRBJ2-2
CATSERERNTGELFF
>TRBV11-2|TRBJ2-4
CASSFRQAGPLAKNIQYF
>TRBV10-3|TRBJ2-1
CAISEGKRRSLREAYNEQFF
>TRBV27|TRBJ2-1
CASSLLGYEQFF
>TRBV2|TRBJ1-5
CASSEGQGEQPQHF
>TRBV20-1|TRBJ2-6
CSATEDPVWANVLTF
>TRBV7-9|TRBJ2-3
CASRPQARPPTDTQYF
>TRBV10-2|TRBJ2-1
CASSEWGLNYNEQFF
>TRBV4-2|TRBJ2-1
CASSQGVGEYEQFF
>TRBV7-9|TRBJ1-2
CASTAGTGFNYGYTF
>TRBV18|TRBJ2-5
CASSSPLAGGQETQYF
>TRBV12-3/TRBV12-4|TRBJ2-1
CASRGPAGQGAYNEQFF
>TRBV5-1|TRBJ2-5
CASSAGGLETQYF
>TRBV10-3|TRBJ2-2
CAIRATYDTGELFF
>TRBV15|TRBJ2-1
CATSREASGHNEQFF
>TRBV3-1|TRBJ2-1
CASSQGLAVNEQFF
>TRBV12-3/TRBV12-4|TRBJ1-1
CASSRQNTEAFF
>TRBV20-1|TRBJ2-7
CSARETFLGEQYF
>TRBV6-1|TRBJ1-5
CASTGESGNQPQHF
>TRBV6-2/TRBV6-3|TRBJ2-4
CASSYTQITKYF
>TRBV7-2|TRBJ1-2
CASSLPDREEVRNGYTF
>TRBV7-6|TRBJ2-2
CASSSLVAGELFF
>TRBV27|TRBJ1-1
CASSLNPLAGGTETFF
>TRBV20-1|TRBJ2-5
CSARDQWLLYQETQYF
>TRBV29-1|TRBJ2-5
CSAGTGGRAQYF
>TRBV27|TRBJ2-1
CASSDPRLGQFF
>TRBV5-6|TRBJ1-3
CASSLGSVYGNTIYF
>TRBV11-2|TRBJ2-5
CASSLDRQGLGTQYF
>TRBV29-1|TRBJ1-2
CSVGVKLNYGYTF
>TRBV20-1|TRBJ2-7
CSARLAGNYEQYF